The clone carrying this TCR beta chain was seen repeatedly, ten times or more. Its antigen is not known. CDR1 is MGHRA, CDR2 YSYEKL, per germline. Trimming removed 4 bases from V and 6 bases from J; junction bases left unmatched: 5. The CDR3 length is 15 residues. The data originate from a study of T cell repertoires in cytomegalovirus infection. Looking at the study overall: Indicated by public TCR beta signatures were CMV infection and matching HLA type.

Each CDR3 protein gets one entry after TCRdb re-called the reads with MiXCR. Of about 250,000 distinct CDR3 sequences listed, 17% are singletons. Regarding the study as a whole: Identification of carriers of CMV plus the relevant HLA was performed using cumulative public TCR beta family frequency.

Material: CD8+ T cells from PBMCs. The receptor was isolated from a human donor in good health (CMV status not recorded). Some clones in this sample may be carry-over from other donors' samples. J is TRBJ2-1 and V is TRBV4-1, with 11 positions matching TRBD1. CDR3 nucleotides: TGCGCCAGCAGCCCTTGGACAGGGGGCATCAATGAGCAGTTCTTC. Translation: CASSPWTGGINEQFF.